This passage covers 2 T cell receptor beta chains from one sample sequenced in a study of blood T cell repertoires in COVID-19. Libraries were prepared by immunoSEQ multiplex PCR; TCRdb keeps only in-frame clonotypes and omits some of them. The data contain more than 75,000 clones, 87% of them singletons. Material for sequencing was peripheral blood. These receptor sequences come from a man aged 25-45 years with acute or convalescent COVID-19.

The V and J genes are TRBV9 and TRBJ2-2; D uncertain. CDR1 and CDR2 from the germline V gene are SGDLS and YYNGEE. The CDR3 loop spans 15 amino acids. V dropped 2 bases and J dropped 1 base, with 9 bases sitting between them. CDR3 DNA sequence: TGTGCCAGCAGCGTGGGCCACGGGAACACCGGGGAGCTGTTTTTT. Protein: CASSVGHGNTGELFF.

This chain connects TRBV21-1 to TRBJ2-2; no check of the table's D call, TRBD1, against the DNA was made. TRBV21-1 has pseudogene status. CDR3 length: 16 residues. The CDR3 reads CASSDRDRGNTGELFF. CDR3 bases: TGTGCCAGCAGCGACCGGGACAGGGGGAACACCGGGGAGCTGTTTTTT.